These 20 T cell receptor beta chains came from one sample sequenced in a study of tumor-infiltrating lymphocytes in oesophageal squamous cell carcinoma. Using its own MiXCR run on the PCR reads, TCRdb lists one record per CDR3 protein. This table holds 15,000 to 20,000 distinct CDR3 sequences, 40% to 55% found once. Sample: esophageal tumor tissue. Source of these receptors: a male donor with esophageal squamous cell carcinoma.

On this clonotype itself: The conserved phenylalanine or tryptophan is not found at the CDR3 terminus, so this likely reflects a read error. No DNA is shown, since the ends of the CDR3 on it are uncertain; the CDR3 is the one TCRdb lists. CDR3 sequence reads: CASSPAVDVEQYFGN. This chain links TRBV7-2 with TRBJ2-5. Germline assignment: CDR1 SGHTA and CDR2 FQGNSA. Including both end residues, the CDR3 is 15 amino acids long.

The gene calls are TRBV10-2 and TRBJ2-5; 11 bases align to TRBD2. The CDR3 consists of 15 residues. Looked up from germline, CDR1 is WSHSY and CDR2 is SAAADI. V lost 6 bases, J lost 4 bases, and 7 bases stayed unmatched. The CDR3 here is CASSLLAGVGETQYF. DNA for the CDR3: TGCGCCAGCAGCTTACTAGCGGGGGTAGGAGAGACCCAGTACTTC.

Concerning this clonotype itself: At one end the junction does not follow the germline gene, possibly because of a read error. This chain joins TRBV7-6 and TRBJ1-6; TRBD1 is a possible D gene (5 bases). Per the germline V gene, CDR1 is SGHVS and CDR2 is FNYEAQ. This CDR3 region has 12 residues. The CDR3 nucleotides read TGTGCCAGCAGGGCAGGGACTGAGGAGCAGTACTTT. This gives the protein CASRAGTEEQYF. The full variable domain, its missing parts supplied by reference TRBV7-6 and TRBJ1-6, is GAGVSQSPRYKVTKRGQDVALRCDPISGHVSLYWYRQALGQGPEFLTYFNYEAQQDKSGLPNDRFSAERPEGSISTLTIQRTEQRDSAMYRCASRAGTEEQYFGNGTRLTVT.

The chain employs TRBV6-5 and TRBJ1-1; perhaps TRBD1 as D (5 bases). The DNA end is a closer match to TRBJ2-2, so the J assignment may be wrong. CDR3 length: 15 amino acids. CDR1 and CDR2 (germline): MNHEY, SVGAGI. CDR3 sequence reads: CASSFRQGRTGELFF. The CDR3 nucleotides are TGTGCCAGCAGTTTCAGGCAGGGAAGAACCGGGGAGCTGTTTTTT.

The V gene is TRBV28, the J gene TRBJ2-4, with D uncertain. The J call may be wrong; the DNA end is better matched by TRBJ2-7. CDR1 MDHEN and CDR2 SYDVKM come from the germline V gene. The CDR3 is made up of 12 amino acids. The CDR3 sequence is CASSFVFREQYF. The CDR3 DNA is TGTGCCAGCAGTTTTGTGTTTCGCGAGCAGTACTTC.

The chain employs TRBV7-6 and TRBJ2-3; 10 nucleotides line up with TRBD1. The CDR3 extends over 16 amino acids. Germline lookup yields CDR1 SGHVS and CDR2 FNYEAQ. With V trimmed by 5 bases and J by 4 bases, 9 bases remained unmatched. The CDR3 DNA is TGTGCCAGCAGCAGAACCGGGACAGGGGACGCAGATACGCAGTATTTT. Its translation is CASSRTGTGDADTQYF.

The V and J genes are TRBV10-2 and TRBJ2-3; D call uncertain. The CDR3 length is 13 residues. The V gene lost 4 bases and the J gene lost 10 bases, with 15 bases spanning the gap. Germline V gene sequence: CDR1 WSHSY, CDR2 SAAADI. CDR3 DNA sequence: TGCGCCAGCAGTGCCAGCGTTGGAAATGCGCAGTATTTT. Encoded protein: CASSASVGNAQYF.

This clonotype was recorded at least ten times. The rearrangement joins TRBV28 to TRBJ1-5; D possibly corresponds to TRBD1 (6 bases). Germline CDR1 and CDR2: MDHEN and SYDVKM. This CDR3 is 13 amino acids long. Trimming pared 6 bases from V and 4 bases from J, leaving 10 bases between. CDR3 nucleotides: TGTGCCAGCAGGGGACACGCTAATCAGCCCCAGCATTTT. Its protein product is CASRGHANQPQHF.

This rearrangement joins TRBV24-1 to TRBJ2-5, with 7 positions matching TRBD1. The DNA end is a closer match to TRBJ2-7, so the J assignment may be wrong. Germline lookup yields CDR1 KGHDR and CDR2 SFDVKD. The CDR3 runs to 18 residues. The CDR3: CATSEIPPNRTGSYEQYF. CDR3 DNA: TGTGCCACCAGTGAAATACCACCAAATCGGACAGGTTCCTACGAGCAGTACTTC.

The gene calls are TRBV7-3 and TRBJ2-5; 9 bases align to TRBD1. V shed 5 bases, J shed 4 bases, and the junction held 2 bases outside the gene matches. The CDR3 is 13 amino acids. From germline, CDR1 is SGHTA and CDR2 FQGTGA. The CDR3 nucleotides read TGTGCCAGCAGCACGACAGGGGGAGAGACCCAGTACTTC. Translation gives CASSTTGGETQYF.

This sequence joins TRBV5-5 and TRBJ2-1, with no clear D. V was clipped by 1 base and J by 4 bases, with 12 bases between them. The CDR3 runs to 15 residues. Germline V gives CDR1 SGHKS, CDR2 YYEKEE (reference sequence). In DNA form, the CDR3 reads TGTGCCAGCAGCTTGACTTTCTTCGATTACAATGAGCAGTTCTTC. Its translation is CASSLTFFDYNEQFF.

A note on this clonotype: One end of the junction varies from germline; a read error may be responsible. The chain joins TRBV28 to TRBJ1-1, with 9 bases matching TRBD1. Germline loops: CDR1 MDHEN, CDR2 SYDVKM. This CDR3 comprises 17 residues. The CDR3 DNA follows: TGTGCCAGCAGCAATCCCACCGGGACAGGGAACACCGGGGAGCTGTATTTT. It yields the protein CASSNPTGTGNTGELYF.

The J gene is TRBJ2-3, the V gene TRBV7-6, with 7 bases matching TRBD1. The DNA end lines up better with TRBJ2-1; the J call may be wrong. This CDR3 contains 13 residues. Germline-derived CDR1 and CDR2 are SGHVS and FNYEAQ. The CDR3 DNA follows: TGTGCCAGCAGCTTAGGGGACAGCAATGAGCAGTTCTTC. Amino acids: CASSLGDSNEQFF.

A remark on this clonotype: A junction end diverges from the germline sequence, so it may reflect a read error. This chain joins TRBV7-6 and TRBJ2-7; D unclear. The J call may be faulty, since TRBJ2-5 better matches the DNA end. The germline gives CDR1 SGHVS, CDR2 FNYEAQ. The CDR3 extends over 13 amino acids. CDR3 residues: CASSPRVQETQYF. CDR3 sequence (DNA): TGTGCTAGCAGCCCGAGAGTCCAAGAGACCCAGTACTTC.

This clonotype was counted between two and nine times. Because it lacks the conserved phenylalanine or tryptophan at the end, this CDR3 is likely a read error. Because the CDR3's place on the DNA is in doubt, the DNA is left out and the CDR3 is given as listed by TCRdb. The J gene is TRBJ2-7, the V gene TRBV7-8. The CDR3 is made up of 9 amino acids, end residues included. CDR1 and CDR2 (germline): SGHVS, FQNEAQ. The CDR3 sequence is CASSSYEYP.

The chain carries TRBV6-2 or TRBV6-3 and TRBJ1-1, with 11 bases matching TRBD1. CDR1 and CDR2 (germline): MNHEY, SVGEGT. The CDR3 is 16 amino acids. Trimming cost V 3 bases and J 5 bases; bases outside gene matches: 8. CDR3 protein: CASSYRTGGLSTEAFF. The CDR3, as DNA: TGTGCCAGCAGTTATCGGACAGGGGGCTTGAGTACTGAAGCTTTCTTT.

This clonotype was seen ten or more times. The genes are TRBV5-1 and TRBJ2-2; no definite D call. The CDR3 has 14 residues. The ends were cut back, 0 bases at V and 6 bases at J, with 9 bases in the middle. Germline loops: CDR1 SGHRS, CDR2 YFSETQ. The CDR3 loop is CASSLGLEPGELFF. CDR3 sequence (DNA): TGCGCCAGCAGCTTGGGTCTGGAGCCCGGGGAGCTGTTTTTT.

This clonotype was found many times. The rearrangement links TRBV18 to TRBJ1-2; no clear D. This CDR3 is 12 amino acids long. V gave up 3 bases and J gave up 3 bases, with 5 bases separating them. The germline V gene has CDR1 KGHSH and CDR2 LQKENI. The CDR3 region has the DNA TGTGCCAGCTCACCGCAGGACTATGGCTACACCTTC. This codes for CASSPQDYGYTF. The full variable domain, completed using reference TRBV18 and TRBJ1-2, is NAGVMQNPRHLVRRRGQEARLRCSPMKGHSHVYWYRQLPEEGLKFMVYLQKENIIDESGMPKERFSAEFPKEGPSILRIQQVVRGDSAAYFCASSPQDYGYTFGSGTRLTVV.

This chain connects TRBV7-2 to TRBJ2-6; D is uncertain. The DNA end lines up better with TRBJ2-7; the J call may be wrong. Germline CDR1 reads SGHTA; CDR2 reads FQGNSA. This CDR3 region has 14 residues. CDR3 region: CASSSVLSSYEQYF. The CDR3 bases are TGTGCCAGCAGCTCCGTTCTTAGCTCCTACGAGCAGTACTTC.

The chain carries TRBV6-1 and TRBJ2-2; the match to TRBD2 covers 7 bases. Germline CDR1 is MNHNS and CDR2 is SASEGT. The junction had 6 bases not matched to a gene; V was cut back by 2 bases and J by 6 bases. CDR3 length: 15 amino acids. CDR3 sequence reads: CASSEIRGGAGELFF. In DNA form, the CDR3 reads TGTGCCAGCAGTGAAATTCGGGGAGGGGCCGGGGAGCTGTTTTTT.